The text below deals with one T cell receptor (beta chain). This entry belongs to a study of blood T cell repertoires in COVID-19. In the study overall: COVID-19 samples collected from the United States, Italy and Spain covered acute and convalescent phases. T cells, B-cell-depleted T cells, or PBMCs provided the cDNA or gDNA that served as material.

The repertoire was sequenced with immunoSEQ multiplex PCR; TCRdb's copy has only in-frame clones and lacks some. The sample has around 120,000 clones; about 92% are singletons. The CDR3 contains 19 residues. Germline V lookup: CDR1 MDHEN, CDR2 SYDVKM. V shed 6 bases and J 2 bases; nucleotides not matched to a gene: 13. Sequencing input: peripheral blood. The chain couples TRBV28 to TRBJ2-3; 14 bases match TRBD2. This receptor was taken from a man in his fifties or sixties with COVID-19, enrolled during active disease. The CDR3 DNA reads TGTGCCAGCAGCCCCGGGACTAGCGGGAGATTAGGACCCACAGATACGCAGTATTTT. As protein: CASSPGTSGRLGPTDTQYF.